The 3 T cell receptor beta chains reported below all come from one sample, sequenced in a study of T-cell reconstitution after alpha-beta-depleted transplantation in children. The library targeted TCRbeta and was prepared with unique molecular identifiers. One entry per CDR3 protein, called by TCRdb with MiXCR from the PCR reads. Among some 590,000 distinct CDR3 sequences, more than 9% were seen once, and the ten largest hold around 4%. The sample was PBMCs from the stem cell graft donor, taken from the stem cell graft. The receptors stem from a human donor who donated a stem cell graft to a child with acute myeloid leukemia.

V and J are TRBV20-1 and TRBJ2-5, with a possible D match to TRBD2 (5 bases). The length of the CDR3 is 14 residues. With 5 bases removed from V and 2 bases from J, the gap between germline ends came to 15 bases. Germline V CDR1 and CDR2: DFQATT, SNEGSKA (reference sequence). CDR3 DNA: TGCAGTGCTCATGTATATAGCGAACAAGAGACCCAGTACTTC. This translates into CSAHVYSEQETQYF.

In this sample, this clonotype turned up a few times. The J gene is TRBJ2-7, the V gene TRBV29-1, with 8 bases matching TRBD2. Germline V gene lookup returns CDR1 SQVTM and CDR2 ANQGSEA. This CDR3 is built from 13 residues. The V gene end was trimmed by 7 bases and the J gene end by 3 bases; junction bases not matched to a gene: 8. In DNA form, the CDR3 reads TGCAGCGCCGGACTAGCCCCAGGCTACGAGCAGTACTTC. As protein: CSAGLAPGYEQYF.

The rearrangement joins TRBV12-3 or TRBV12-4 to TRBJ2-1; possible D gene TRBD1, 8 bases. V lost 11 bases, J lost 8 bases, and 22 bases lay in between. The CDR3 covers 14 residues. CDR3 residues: CASSGGQVLYEQFF. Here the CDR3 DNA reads TGTGCCTCCTCGGGGGGACAGGTGTTATATGAGCAGTTCTTC.